The 28 T cell receptor beta chains below all came from one sample that was sequenced in a study of OX40 agonist ivuxolimab in advanced cancers. Clones were sequenced by immunoSEQ multiplex PCR, and TCRdb holds only the in-frame ones, with some missing. Found here are roughly 26,000 clones, approximately 91% of them singletons; the top ten hold about 20%. Sequenced here: CD4+ or CD8+ T cells sorted from blood, sampled in a trial of the OX40 agonist ivuxolimab. Receptor source: an adult with an advanced solid tumor such as melanoma, head and neck, liver or kidney cancer.

The genes are TRBV27 and TRBJ2-1, with 8 nucleotides matching TRBD2. The CDR3 runs to 11 residues. Germline V gives CDR1 MNHEY, CDR2 SMNVEV (reference sequence). J lost 10 bases, V lost 8 bases, and 4 bases had no gene match. The CDR3 sequence is CASLGGGEQFF. CDR3 bases: TGTGCCAGCCTGGGCGGGGGGGAGCAGTTCTTC.

This chain uses TRBV21-1 with TRBJ2-1; TRBD2, as called in the table, went unchecked against the DNA. TRBV21-1 is classified as a pseudogene. The length of the CDR3 is 13 residues. The CDR3 region has the DNA TGTGCCAGCAGCAGAGAGGGATTTAGCGGGAGCATCTTC. Encoded protein: CASSREGFSGSIF.

The chain carries TRBV9 and TRBJ1-1; TRBD1 might be the D (6 bases). The CDR3 consists of 17 residues. Per the germline V gene, CDR1 is SGDLS and CDR2 is YYNGEE. The V end was cut by 4 bases, the J end by 0 bases, with 19 bases between. The CDR3 nucleotides read TGTGCCAGCAGCCACAACCCCGCCGGGACATTGAACACTGAAGCTTTCTTT. Translation gives CASSHNPAGTLNTEAFF.

The genes are TRBV11-2 and TRBJ2-7, with a possible D match to TRBD2 (6 bases). Deletions cut 0 bases from V and 2 bases from J, with 14 bases between. The V gene's germline CDR1 is SGHAT and CDR2 FQNNGV. This CDR3 region has 16 residues. The CDR3 DNA is TGTGCCAGCAGCTTAGATTGGTTAGGGGAGGCCTACGAGCAGTACTTC. This translates into CASSLDWLGEAYEQYF.

This sequence joins TRBV11-3 and TRBJ1-5, with D tentatively TRBD1 (6 bases). With 5 bases removed from V and 4 bases from J, the gap between germline ends came to 18 bases. The CDR3 totals 16 residues. Germline lookup yields CDR1 SGHNT and CDR2 YENEEA. The CDR3 DNA reads TGTGCCAGCAGCCCCGTACAGACAGGAAGGAATCAGCCCCAGCATTTT. Translation: CASSPVQTGRNQPQHF. Full variable domain (missing parts from reference TRBV11-3 and TRBJ1-5): EAGVVQSPRYKIIEKKQPVAFWCNPISGHNTLYWYLQNLGQGPELLIRYENEEAVDDSQLPKDRFSAERLKGVDSTLKIQPAELGDSAVYLCASSPVQTGRNQPQHFGDGTRLSIL.

This clone was seen just once. The chain recombines TRBV19 with TRBJ2-1; 11 bases are shared with TRBD2. Losses at the gene ends were 6 bases for V and 4 bases for J; bases not matched to a gene: 11. Germline V gene sequence: CDR1 LNHDA, CDR2 SQIVND (reference sequence). The CDR3 is made up of 17 amino acids. The CDR3 is CASRTTSGDTYYNEQFF. In nucleotides, the CDR3 is TGTGCCAGTAGGACGACTAGCGGGGATACTTATTACAATGAGCAGTTCTTC.

The CDR3 loop is CASSVTGVGGTEAFF. For the CDR3, the DNA is TGTGCCAGCAGTGTGACAGGGGTCGGTGGGACTGAAGCTTTCTTT. The genes are TRBV27 and TRBJ1-1; 8 positions agree with TRBD1. The V segment lost 5 bases and the J segment 5 bases; nucleotides outside the gene matches: 10. The CDR3 runs 15 residues. Germline V lookup: CDR1 MNHEY, CDR2 SMNVEV (reference sequence).

This clone has just one count. The J gene is TRBJ2-1, the V gene TRBV4-2, with a tentative D call TRBD2 (7 bases). With 6 bases removed from V and 0 bases from J, the gap between germline ends came to 12 bases. In germline, CDR1 is LGHNA, CDR2 YNFKEQ. This CDR3 is built from 15 residues. The chain's CDR3 is CASSGGASSYNEQFF. The CDR3 bases are TGTGCCAGCAGTGGGGGGGCGAGCTCCTACAATGAGCAGTTCTTC.

V usage is TRBV27 and J usage is TRBJ1-2, with a weak D call TRBD1 (5 bases). Trimming shortened V by 1 base and J by 6 bases, and 9 bases separated the two germline ends. Per germline, CDR1 MNHEY and CDR2 SMNVEV (reference sequence). The CDR3 has 13 residues. The CDR3 spells CASSLYAGDGYTF. DNA of the CDR3: TGTGCCAGCAGTTTATATGCGGGGGATGGCTACACCTTC.

This chain joins TRBV6-5 and TRBJ2-2, with D possibly being TRBD1 (6 bases). The CDR3 totals 15 residues. Trimming pared 5 bases from V and 1 base from J, leaving 11 bases between. Germline V lookup: CDR1 MNHEY, CDR2 SVGAGI. CDR3 coding DNA: TGTGCCAGCAGTACGACAGGATTGAACACCGGGGAGCTGTTTTTT. This gives the protein CASSTTGLNTGELFF.

This chain links TRBV19 with TRBJ1-2; possible D gene TRBD1, 6 bases. Trimming left V 1 base short and J 4 bases short, with 7 bases between. Germline loops: CDR1 LNHDA, CDR2 SQIVND (reference sequence). CDR3 size: 13 residues. CDR3: CASSIGTAYGYTF. CDR3 DNA sequence: TGTGCCAGTAGTATAGGGACAGCCTATGGCTACACCTTC.

This clone was detected a few times. This sequence joins TRBV10-1 and TRBJ2-1, with no clear D. Trimming removed 5 bases at V and 4 bases at J, with 18 bases between. Germline CDR1 reads WNHNN; CDR2 reads SYGVQD (reference sequence). CDR3 length: 16 residues. Written as DNA, the CDR3 is TGCGCCAGCAGTCCCGGTCCGATAACCGTTTACAATGAGCAGTTCTTC. This sequence encodes CASSPGPITVYNEQFF.

The chain joins TRBV4-3 to TRBJ2-1, with 7 nucleotides matching TRBD2. Germline V gene lookup returns CDR1 LGHNA and CDR2 YSLEER. This CDR3 region has 15 residues. The junction had 5 bases not matched to a gene; V was cut back by 4 bases and J by 2 bases. This chain's CDR3 is CASSPGTNPYNEQFF. The CDR3 DNA is TGCGCCAGCAGCCCTGGGACTAACCCCTACAATGAGCAGTTCTTC.

CDR3 residues: CASSSGQASYNEQFF. The CDR3 bases are TGTGCCAGCAGTTCCGGACAAGCGTCCTACAATGAGCAGTTCTTC. The chain has TRBV6-4 and TRBJ2-1, with D possibly TRBD1 on 5 matching bases. With 5 bases removed from V and 1 base from J, the gap between germline ends came to 12 bases. CDR1 and CDR2 (germline): MRHNA, SNTAGT. The CDR3 loop spans 15 amino acids.

This sequence joins TRBV9 and TRBJ2-3; perhaps TRBD2 as D (6 bases). The CDR3 consists of 17 residues. Looked up from germline, CDR1 is SGDLS and CDR2 is YYNGEE. V lost 4 bases and J 4 bases, leaving 22 bases between the germline ends. This CDR3 is CASSPIGRRGSADTQYF. The CDR3 coding sequence is TGTGCCAGCAGCCCCATAGGGAGGAGGGGTTCTGCAGATACGCAGTATTTT.

The V gene is TRBV6-6, the J gene TRBJ2-5; D may be TRBD1 (6 bases). Germline V CDR1 and CDR2: MNHNY, SVGAGI (reference sequence). This CDR3 spans 14 amino acids. The ends were cut back, 6 bases at V and 4 bases at J, with 15 bases in the middle. The CDR3: CASSPRGGGETQYF. The CDR3 DNA follows: TGTGCCAGCAGCCCCAGAGGGGGTGGAGAGACCCAGTACTTC.

This clone was recorded only once. The genes are TRBV29-1 and TRBJ1-2; tentatively, D is TRBD1 (6 bases). Between the trimmed V and J ends, which lost 1 base and 1 base, there was a span of 13 bases. The CDR3 length is 15 residues. The germline CDR1 and CDR2 sequences are SQVTM and ANQGSEA. DNA of the CDR3: TGCAGCGTTGAAGTTCCGGGACAAAATAACTATGGCTACACCTTC. This translates into CSVEVPGQNNYGYTF.

A note on this clone: Germline and junction disagree at one end, which may indicate a read error. This rearrangement joins TRBV7-8 to TRBJ2-7, with a tentative D call TRBD2 (5 bases). This CDR3 region has 15 residues. Germline CDR1 is SGHVS and CDR2 is FQNEAQ. The CDR3 here is CASSLAGSLSYEQYF. Written as DNA, the CDR3 is TGTGCCAGCAGCTTAGCGGGGAGCCTGTCCTACGAACAGTACTTC.

This clone appeared a single time. The rearrangement links TRBV27 to TRBJ2-5; D is perhaps TRBD1 (5 bases). The germline V gene encodes CDR1 MNHEY and CDR2 SMNVEV (reference sequence). The length of the CDR3 is 11 residues. V lost 8 bases, J lost 9 bases, and 13 bases lay in between. The CDR3 spells CASVLQGAQYF. CDR3 nucleotides: TGTGCCAGCGTTCTACAAGGGGCCCAGTACTTC.

The rearrangement links TRBV7-9 to TRBJ2-3; 10 bases align to TRBD1. This CDR3 comprises 16 residues. Germline V gene lookup returns CDR1 SEHNR and CDR2 FQNEAQ (reference sequence). The V and J ends lost 4 bases and 5 bases, in that order; junction bases with no gene match: 9. In DNA form, the CDR3 reads TGTGCCAGCAGCTCACTATCGGGGACAGGGGAAGATACGCAGTATTTT. This codes for CASSSLSGTGEDTQYF.

The chain employs TRBV7-9 and TRBJ2-1, with 13 bases lining up with TRBD2. The V segment lost 1 base and the J segment 1 base; nucleotides outside the gene matches: 4. CDR3 length: 18 residues. Germline V lookup: CDR1 SEHNR, CDR2 FQNEAQ (reference sequence). The CDR3 DNA reads TGTGCCAGCAGCTTAGGGACTAGCGGGAGTCCTTCCTACAATGAGCAGTTCTTC. It is translated as CASSLGTSGSPSYNEQFF.

This chain connects TRBV30 to TRBJ2-5; D may be TRBD1 or TRBD2 (5 bases each). Germline assignment: CDR1 GTSNPN and CDR2 SVGIG (reference sequence). The CDR3 runs to 14 residues. Trimming removed 1 base at V and 1 base at J, with 10 bases between. The DNA for the CDR3 is TGTGCCTGGAGTGGGGGGTATTCCCAAGAGACCCAGTACTTC. Protein sequence: CAWSGGYSQETQYF.

The V and J genes are TRBV19 and TRBJ1-6; D ambiguous. CDR1 and CDR2 from the germline V gene are LNHDA and SQIVND (reference sequence). This CDR3 has 14 amino acids. The germline V and J ends were trimmed by 6 bases and 1 base, with 7 bases remaining between them. This CDR3 reads CASRQRSYNSPLHF. The DNA for the CDR3 is TGTGCCAGTAGGCAGAGATCCTATAATTCACCCCTCCACTTT.

V and J are TRBV9 and TRBJ2-1, with TRBD2 identical over 12 bases. CDR1 and CDR2 (germline): SGDLS, YYNGEE. This CDR3 has 16 residues. The J segment lost 3 bases and the V segment lost 3 bases, leaving 4 bases of the junction unmatched. The CDR3 reads CASSGSSGRVYNEQFF. CDR3 nucleotides: TGTGCCAGCAGCGGTTCTAGCGGGAGGGTCTACAATGAGCAGTTCTTC.

This sequence joins TRBV19 and TRBJ2-5, with a possible D match to TRBD2 (5 bases). V lost 8 bases and J lost 5, with 15 bases in between. Germline V gives CDR1 LNHDA, CDR2 SQIVND (reference sequence). This CDR3 has 13 amino acids. This chain's CDR3 is CASLDWVGETQYF. The CDR3 coding sequence is TGTGCCAGTTTGGACTGGGTTGGGGAGACCCAGTACTTC.

This clone occurred a few times. The genes are TRBV4-1 and TRBJ1-2; D unresolved. The CDR3 runs to 14 residues. The V end was cut by 0 bases, the J end by 6 bases, with 11 bases between. Per germline, CDR1 MGHRA and CDR2 YSYEKL. The CDR3 nucleotides are TGCGCCAGCAGCCAAGATAGCCTCCCTGATGGCTACACCTTC. Encoded protein: CASSQDSLPDGYTF.

This sequence joins TRBV6-1 and TRBJ2-3, with TRBD1 matching 9 bases. The germline V gene has CDR1 MNHNS and CDR2 SASEGT. The length of the CDR3 is 12 residues. J lost 3 bases, V lost 10 bases, and 2 bases had no gene match. The CDR3 nucleotides are TGTGCCATTGGACAGGGGACAGATACGCAGTATTTT. This sequence encodes CAIGQGTDTQYF.

The V call is TRBV4-1, the J call TRBJ2-5; maybe TRBD2 (6 bases). The closer fit of TRBJ2-7 to the DNA end suggests the J call may be wrong. Germline V gives CDR1 MGHRA, CDR2 YSYEKL. This CDR3 comprises 15 residues. The CDR3 nucleotides are TGCGCCAGCAGCCAAGATTCGAACGGGGGCTACGAGCAGTACTTC. Its protein is CASSQDSNGGYEQYF.